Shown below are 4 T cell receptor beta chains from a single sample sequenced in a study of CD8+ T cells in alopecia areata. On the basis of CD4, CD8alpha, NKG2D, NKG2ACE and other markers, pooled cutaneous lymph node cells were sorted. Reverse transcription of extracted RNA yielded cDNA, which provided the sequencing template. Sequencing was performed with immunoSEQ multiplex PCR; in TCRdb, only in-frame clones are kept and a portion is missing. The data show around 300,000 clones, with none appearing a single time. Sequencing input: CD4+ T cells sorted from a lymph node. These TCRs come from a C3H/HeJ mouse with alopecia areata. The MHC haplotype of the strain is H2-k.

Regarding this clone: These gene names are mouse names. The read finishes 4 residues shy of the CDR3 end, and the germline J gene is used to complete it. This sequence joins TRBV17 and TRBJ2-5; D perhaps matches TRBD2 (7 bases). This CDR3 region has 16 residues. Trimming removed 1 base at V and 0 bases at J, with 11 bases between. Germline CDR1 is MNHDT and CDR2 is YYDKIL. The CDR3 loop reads CASSRVGGFNQDTQYF. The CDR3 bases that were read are TGTGCTAGCAGTAGAGTGGGGGGCTTTAACCAAGAC.

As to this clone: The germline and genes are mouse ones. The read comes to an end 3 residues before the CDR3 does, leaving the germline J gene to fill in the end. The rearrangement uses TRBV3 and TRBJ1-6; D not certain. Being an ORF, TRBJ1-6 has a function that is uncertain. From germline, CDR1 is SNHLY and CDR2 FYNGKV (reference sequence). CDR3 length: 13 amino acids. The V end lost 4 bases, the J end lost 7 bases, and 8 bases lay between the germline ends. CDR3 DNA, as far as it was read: TGTGCCAGCAGCTCTCCCCAGAATTCGCCC. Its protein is CASSSPQNSP. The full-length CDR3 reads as CASSSPQNSPLYF.

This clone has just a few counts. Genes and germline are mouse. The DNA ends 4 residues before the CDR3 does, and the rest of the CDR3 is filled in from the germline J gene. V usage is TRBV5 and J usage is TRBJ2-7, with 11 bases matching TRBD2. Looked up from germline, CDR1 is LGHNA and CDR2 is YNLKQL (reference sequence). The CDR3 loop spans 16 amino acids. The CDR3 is CASSQEGGLGGYEQYF. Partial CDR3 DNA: TGTGCCAGCAGCCAAGAGGGTGGACTGGGGGGATAT.

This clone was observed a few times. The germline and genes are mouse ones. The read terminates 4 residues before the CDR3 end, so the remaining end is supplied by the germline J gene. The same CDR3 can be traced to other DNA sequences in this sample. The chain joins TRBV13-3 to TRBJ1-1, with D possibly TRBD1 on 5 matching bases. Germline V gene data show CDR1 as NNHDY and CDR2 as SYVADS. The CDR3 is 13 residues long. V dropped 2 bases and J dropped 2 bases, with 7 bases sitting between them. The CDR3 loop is CASSDRVNTEVFF. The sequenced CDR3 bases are TGTGCCAGCAGTGACAGGGTTAACACA.